The rows below give T cell receptor beta chains drawn from one sample of a study of blood T cell repertoires in COVID-19. Method: immunoSEQ multiplex PCR; TCRdb's copy keeps in-frame clones and lacks some. This sample carries some 77,000 clones, about 80% of them seen once, and the ten largest clones take over 25%. Sequenced input: peripheral blood. The receptors come from a man aged 65-85 years with acute or convalescent COVID-19. Each CDR3 is given with its conserved first and last residue. The D gene is left open where the match is weak. The listing skips clone size in some rows; elsewhere it reads once, few, many or a size class.

J gene | clone size | D gene | V gene | CDR3 protein | CDR3 DNA
TRBJ1-1 | NA | TRBD1 | TRBV29-1 | CSVDTSGTGATEAFF | TGCAGCGTTGATACGTCGGGAACAGGGGCCACTGAAGCTTTCTTT
TRBJ2-5 | NA | NA | TRBV5-1 | CASSPGRVEETQYF | TGCGCCAGCAGCCCCGGCCGGGTGGAAGAGACCCAGTACTTC
TRBJ2-1 | NA | NA | TRBV9 | CASSVEWRDGRNNEQFF | TGTGCCAGCAGCGTAGAATGGAGGGACGGTAGAAACAATGAGCAGTTCTTC
TRBJ2-1 | few | TRBD2 | TRBV7-3 | CASSHSGSGNEQFF | TGTGCCAGCAGCCACAGCGGGAGTGGAAATGAGCAGTTCTTC
TRBJ2-3 | once | NA | TRBV11-3 | CASSLSGSFADTQYF | TGTGCCAGCAGCTTATCCGGGAGTTTTGCAGATACGCAGTATTTT
TRBJ2-2 | NA | NA | TRBV28 | CASSSPTVKLDGELFF | TGTGCCAGCAGTTCCCCTACAGTAAAGTTGGACGGGGAGCTGTTTTTT
TRBJ2-3 | NA | TRBD1 | TRBV25-1 | CASSDPRQGKVRTDTQYF | TGTGCCAGCAGTGATCCCCGACAGGGGAAGGTGCGCACAGATACGCAGTATTTT
TRBJ1-4 | NA | TRBD1 | TRBV9 | CASSPGDRGPLNEKLFF | TGTGCCAGCAGCCCGGGGGACAGGGGGCCCCTTAATGAAAAACTGTTTTTT
TRBJ2-3 | NA | NA | TRBV27 | CASSLKGVETDTQYF | TGTGCCAGCAGTTTAAAGGGAGTAGAAACAGATACGCAGTATTTT
TRBJ2-1 | NA | NA | TRBV19 | CASNLQGHEQFF | TGTGCCAGTAATCTTCAGGGGCATGAGCAGTTCTTC
TRBJ1-5 | NA | NA | TRBV15 | CATTDRSLNQPQHF | TGTGCCACCACCGACAGGTCCTTAAATCAGCCCCAGCATTTT
TRBJ2-1 | NA | NA | TRBV27 | CASSLMGGEQFF | TGTGCCAGCAGTTTAATGGGGGGTGAGCAGTTCTTC
TRBJ1-1 | NA | NA | TRBV11-2 | CASTLGRQRDTEAFF | TGTGCCAGCACCTTAGGGCGGCAGCGAGACACTGAAGCTTTCTTT
TRBJ2-7 | once | TRBD1 | TRBV10-3 | CAISGSGQSRPYEQYF | TGTGCCATCAGTGGATCGGGACAGTCTAGACCCTACGAGCAGTACTTC
TRBJ1-5 | NA | TRBD1 | TRBV19 | CASRDRHSNQPQHF | TGTGCCAGTAGGGACAGGCATAGCAATCAGCCCCAGCATTTT